Presented here are 26 T cell receptor beta chains from one specimen sequenced in a study of CD8+CD57+ T cells in acquired aplastic anemia. Investigators profiled TCR beta VDJ and CDR3 from genomic DNA template. TCRdb reanalysed the reads using MiXCR and keeps one entry per CDR3 protein. This sample carries about 170,000 distinct CDR3 sequences, around 45% of them seen once, and the ten largest clones take around 0.96%. Sequencing was carried out using sorted CD4+, CD8+, or CD8+CD57+ T cells (not recorded which) from PBMCs. These TCRs come from a human donor in good health.

J is TRBJ2-2 and V is TRBV7-9; no clear D. Germline assignment: CDR1 SEHNR and CDR2 FQNEAQ (reference sequence). This CDR3 is 12 amino acids long. Trimming shortened V by 4 bases and J by 7 bases, and 7 bases separated the two germline ends. Here the CDR3 DNA reads TGTGCCAGCAGCTCACACGACGGGGAGCTGTTTTTT. Encoded protein: CASSSHDGELFF.

This clonotype was picked up one time. V is TRBV6-2 or TRBV6-3 and J is TRBJ1-6; D possibly corresponds to TRBD1 (5 bases). Germline loops: CDR1 MNHEY, CDR2 SVGEGT. The CDR3 loop spans 14 amino acids. V was pared by 2 bases and J by 7 bases, with 9 bases between. The CDR3 protein is CASSYGTENSPLHF. The DNA for the CDR3 is TGTGCCAGCAGTTACGGGACGGAGAATTCACCCCTCCACTTT.

The chain is built from TRBV2 and TRBJ2-2; D remains unclear. The germline CDR1 and CDR2 sequences are SNHLY and FYNNEI. CDR3 size: 15 residues. Deletions cut 5 bases from V and 1 base from J, with 11 bases between. CDR3 residues: CASSRSPGNTGELFF. CDR3 coding DNA: TGTGCCAGCAGTCGTTCCCCGGGGAACACCGGGGAGCTGTTTTTT.

The sample holds many counts of this clonotype. The chain links TRBV7-9 to TRBJ1-2; TRBD1 matches at 7 bases. The germline V gene encodes CDR1 SEHNR and CDR2 FQNEAQ (reference sequence). The V segment lost 1 base and the J segment 4 bases; nucleotides outside the gene matches: 6. The CDR3 length is 15 residues. CDR3 region: CASSLVPGQSYGYTF. The CDR3 DNA reads as TGTGCCAGCAGCTTAGTCCCGGGACAGAGCTATGGCTACACCTTC. The full variable domain, with the rest looked up from reference TRBV7-9 and TRBJ1-2, is DTGVSQNPRHKITKRGQNVTFRCDPISEHNRLYWYRQTLGQGPEFLTYFQNEAQLEKSRLLSDRFSAERPKGSFSTLEIQRTEQGDSAMYLCASSLVPGQSYGYTFGSGTRLTVV.

This clonotype was seen repeatedly, ten times or more. This chain links TRBV4-2 with TRBJ1-5; perhaps TRBD1 as D (6 bases). Germline V CDR1 and CDR2: LGHNA, YNFKEQ. V was clipped by 1 base and J by 1 base, with 8 bases between them. This CDR3 comprises 15 residues. CDR3 region: CASSQGDISNQPQHF. CDR3 DNA: TGTGCCAGCAGCCAAGGGGACATCAGCAATCAGCCCCAGCATTTT.

Turning to this clonotype: Here the CDR3 omits its conserved ending phenylalanine or tryptophan, so a read error is the likely source. The rearrangement uses TRBV29-1 and TRBJ2-7; 9 bases line up with TRBD2. Germline values: CDR1 SQVTM, CDR2 ANQGSEA. The V segment lost 7 bases and the J segment 2 bases; nucleotides outside the gene matches: 6. This CDR3 spans 13 amino acids. The CDR3 sequence is CSARLADTYEQYL. Here the CDR3 DNA reads TGCAGCGCCCGACTAGCGGATACCTACGAGCAGTACCTC.

The chain carries TRBV10-2 and TRBJ2-3, with 9 bases identical to TRBD1. The length of the CDR3 is 20 residues. V trimming: 9 bases; J trimming: 0 bases; junction bases outside the gene matches: 22. Germline-derived CDR1 and CDR2 are WSHSY and SAAADI. The CDR3 region is CASFALRVRTGDTSTDTQYF. The CDR3 DNA is TGCGCCAGTTTCGCCTTGAGGGTTCGGACAGGGGACACTAGCACAGATACGCAGTATTTT.

This clonotype has ten or more counts. The chain employs TRBV18 and TRBJ2-7, with 7 positions matching TRBD1. Germline trimming cut 6 bases from V and 2 bases from J; bases unmatched to any gene: 7. The CDR3 sequence is 14 residues long. Germline CDR1 is KGHSH and CDR2 is LQKENI. The CDR3, as DNA: TGTGCCAGCTCGTCCGACAGGGTGGCCTACGAGCAGTACTTC. Encoded protein: CASSSDRVAYEQYF.

This clonotype was seen at least ten times. The V call is TRBV25-1, the J call TRBJ1-1, with D unclear. CDR3 length: 15 amino acids. Per the germline V gene, CDR1 is MGHDK and CDR2 is SYGVNS. V lost 1 base and J 1 base, leaving 10 bases between the germline ends. CDR3 DNA sequence: TGTGCCAGCAGTGAATCGGGTGCGGGGAACACTGAAGCTTTCTTT. Protein sequence: CASSESGAGNTEAFF.

The chain has TRBV29-1 and TRBJ1-4; tentatively, D is TRBD1 (5 bases). The CDR3 consists of 14 residues. The V and J ends lost 4 bases and 4 bases respectively, with 13 bases between them. From germline, CDR1 is SQVTM and CDR2 ANQGSEA. The CDR3, as DNA: TGCAGCGTTGTGGGGGACGGCTATAATGAAAAACTGTTTTTT. Its protein product is CSVVGDGYNEKLFF.

This clonotype was picked up many times. The chain joins TRBV5-1 to TRBJ1-1; 7 bases are a match to TRBD1. V trimming: 6 bases; J trimming: 8 bases; junction bases outside the gene matches: 10. CDR3 length: 13 amino acids. Germline CDR1 reads SGHRS; CDR2 reads YFSETQ. This CDR3 is CASTIYRGREAFF. DNA for the CDR3: TGCGCCAGCACCATATACAGGGGCCGCGAAGCTTTCTTT.

The V and J genes are TRBV24-1 and TRBJ1-4; the D gene is possibly TRBD1 (6 bases). CDR3 length: 14 residues. Trimming took off 8 bases at V and 8 bases at J, with 17 bases between the two ends. Per germline, CDR1 KGHDR and CDR2 SFDVKD. As DNA, the CDR3 is TGTGCCACCAACCATGGGGGGGCTCGGGAAAAACTGTTTTTT. Its protein is CATNHGGAREKLFF.

This clonotype was seen a handful of times. The chain joins TRBV15 to TRBJ2-4; the match to TRBD2 covers 9 bases. This CDR3 spans 15 amino acids. Germline trimming cut 0 bases from V and 8 bases from J; bases unmatched to any gene: 5. Germline V gene lookup returns CDR1 LNHNV and CDR2 YYDKDF (reference sequence). The CDR3 DNA sequence: TGTGCCACCAGCAGAGATCTGGCGGGAGGGGACATTCAGTACTTC. Translation: CATSRDLAGGDIQYF.

Worth noting for this clonotype: With a much larger clone just one base away, this may be a read error. The V gene is TRBV20-1, the J gene TRBJ2-1; 7 bases align to TRBD1. The germline CDR1 and CDR2 sequences are DFQATT and SNEGSKA (reference sequence). The CDR3 is 11 amino acids. The CDR3 loop reads CGARQGNEQFF. CDR3 nucleotide sequence: TGCGGTGCTAGACAGGGCAATGAGCAGTTCTTC.

V and J are TRBV11-1 and TRBJ2-1; maybe TRBD2 (6 bases). CDR1 and CDR2 (germline): SGHAT, FQDESV (reference sequence). The V and J ends lost 6 bases and 1 base respectively, with 10 bases between them. The CDR3 extends over 14 amino acids. CDR3: CASRVSGSYNEQFF. CDR3 bases: TGTGCCAGCAGGGTCAGCGGGTCCTACAATGAGCAGTTCTTC.

This clonotype has ten or more counts. The genes are TRBV7-2 and TRBJ2-5, with 11 bases that match TRBD2. V was clipped by 2 bases and J by 4 bases; unmatched bases: 0. Germline V gene data show CDR1 as SGHTA and CDR2 as FQGNSA. The CDR3 covers 14 residues. The CDR3 coding sequence is TGTGCCAGCAGCTTACTAGCGGGGGGAGAGACCCAGTACTTC. It codes for CASSLLAGGETQYF.

This clonotype was counted ten times or more. This chain uses TRBV6-5 with TRBJ2-7, with D hard to call. The CDR3 length is 13 residues. Germline values: CDR1 MNHEY, CDR2 SVGAGI. With 2 bases removed from V and 6 bases from J, the gap between germline ends came to 11 bases. CDR3 bases: TGTGCCAGCAGTTACGTCGAGAAGGGCGAGCAGTACTTC. Its protein is CASSYVEKGEQYF.

This clonotype was seen at least ten times. The V and J genes are TRBV10-3 and TRBJ2-7, with D possibly matching TRBD1 (6 bases). This CDR3 comprises 11 residues. CDR1 ENHRY and CDR2 SYGVKD come from the germline V gene. Trimming took off 8 bases at V and 3 bases at J, with 8 bases between the two ends. In nucleotides, the CDR3 is TGTGCCATCGAGGGGGACTACGAGCAGTACTTC. This sequence encodes CAIEGDYEQYF.

This clonotype was recorded at least ten times. This chain links TRBV18 with TRBJ2-7, with a weak D call TRBD1 (6 bases). This CDR3 region has 13 residues. Trimming removed 0 bases at V and 6 bases at J, with 9 bases between. Germline V gives CDR1 KGHSH, CDR2 LQKENI. CDR3 sequence: CASSPPDRPEQYF. The CDR3 DNA reads as TGTGCCAGCTCACCACCTGACAGGCCCGAGCAGTACTTC. Supplemented by reference TRBV18 and TRBJ2-7, the full variable domain reads NAGVMQNPRHLVRRRGQEARLRCSPMKGHSHVYWYRQLPEEGLKFMVYLQKENIIDESGMPKERFSAEFPKEGPSILRIQQVVRGDSAAYFCASSPPDRPEQYFGPGTRLTVT.

This clonotype came up many times. The genes are TRBV20-1 and TRBJ2-1; 8 bases match TRBD2. This CDR3 is built from 12 residues. Trimming took 7 bases from V and 10 from J; bases not matched to a gene: 9. The germline V gene has CDR1 DFQATT and CDR2 SNEGSKA (reference sequence). CDR3 DNA sequence: TGCAGTGTGCCGGGGGGGCGTAAAGAGCAGTTCTTC. It specifies CSVPGGRKEQFF.

This clonotype was recorded at least ten times. This chain links TRBV2 with TRBJ1-5; the D is unclear. With 3 bases removed from V and 1 base from J, the gap between germline ends came to 7 bases. The CDR3 is 14 amino acids. CDR1 and CDR2 from the germline V gene are SNHLY and FYNNEI. CDR3 sequence (DNA): TGTGCCAGCAGTGAGGGCAGCAGCAATCAGCCCCAGCATTTT. This translates into CASSEGSSNQPQHF. The variable domain in full, with the rest retrieved from reference TRBV2 and TRBJ1-5, is EPEVTQTPSHQVTQMGQEVILRCVPISNHLYFYWYRQILGQKVEFLVSFYNNEISEKSEIFDDQFSVERPDGSNFTLKIRSTKLEDSAMYFCASSEGSSNQPQHFGDGTRLSIL.

The chain employs TRBV9 and TRBJ2-2; 7 nucleotides line up with TRBD1. The V segment lost 0 bases and the J segment 5 bases; nucleotides outside the gene matches: 7. The germline V gene encodes CDR1 SGDLS and CDR2 YYNGEE. The CDR3 spans 16 residues. In DNA form, the CDR3 reads TGTGCCAGCAGCGTAGGACAGGGAAGGGGGACCGGGGAGCTGTTTTTT. As protein: CASSVGQGRGTGELFF.

The V call is TRBV10-1, the J call TRBJ1-1; D not resolved. The germline V gene encodes CDR1 WNHNN and CDR2 SYGVQD (reference sequence). V was pared by 3 bases and J by 2 bases, with 10 bases between. The CDR3 has 14 amino acids. In DNA form, the CDR3 reads TGCGCCAGCAGTGATGGAGGCACTAACACTGAAGCTTTCTTT. Its protein product is CASSDGGTNTEAFF.

For this clonotype: With a much larger clone just one base away, this may be a read error. The chain has TRBV20-1 and TRBJ1-2; D gene unclear. This CDR3 region has 14 residues. Germline V lookup: CDR1 DFQATT, CDR2 SNEGSKA (reference sequence). Deletions cut 1 base from V and 7 bases from J, with 16 bases between. The CDR3 loop reads CSARGPEGPSGYTF. The CDR3 DNA follows: TGCAGTGCTAGAGGGCCAGAGGGCCCCAGTGGCTACACCTTC.

This chain links TRBV7-3 with TRBJ1-6, with 8 bases matching TRBD1. The J segment lost 7 bases and the V segment lost 3 bases, leaving 5 bases of the junction unmatched. The length of the CDR3 is 15 residues. CDR1 and CDR2 (germline): SGHTA, FQGTGA. CDR3 DNA sequence: TGTGCCAGCAGCTTGTCCACAGGGGGGAATTCACCCCTCCACTTT. Protein product: CASSLSTGGNSPLHF.

This clonotype showed up just a few times. A read error is possible here, since a much larger clone lies one base away. This rearrangement joins TRBV9 to TRBJ2-2; D call uncertain. Germline V gene lookup returns CDR1 SGDLS and CDR2 YYNGEE. The CDR3 loop spans 13 amino acids. The CDR3 is CASGVWDTGELFF. CDR3 in DNA: TGTGCCAGCGGCGTCTGGGACACCGGGGAGCTGTTTTTT.